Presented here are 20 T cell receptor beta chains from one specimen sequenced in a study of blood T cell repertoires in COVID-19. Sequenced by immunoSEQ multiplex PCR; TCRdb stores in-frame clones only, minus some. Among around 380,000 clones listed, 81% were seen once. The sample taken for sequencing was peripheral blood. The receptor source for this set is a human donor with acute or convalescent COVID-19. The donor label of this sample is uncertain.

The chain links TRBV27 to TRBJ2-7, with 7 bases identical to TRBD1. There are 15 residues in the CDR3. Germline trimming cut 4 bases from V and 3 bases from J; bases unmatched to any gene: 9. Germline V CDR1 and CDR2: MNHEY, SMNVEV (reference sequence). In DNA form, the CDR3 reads TGTGCCAGCAGTTCCCCGGGCCGGGACAGCTACGAGCAGTACTTC. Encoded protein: CASSSPGRDSYEQYF.

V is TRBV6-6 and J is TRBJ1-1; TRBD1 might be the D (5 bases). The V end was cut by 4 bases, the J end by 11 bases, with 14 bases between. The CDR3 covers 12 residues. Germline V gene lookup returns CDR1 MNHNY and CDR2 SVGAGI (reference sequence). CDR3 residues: CASSLGAGWAFF. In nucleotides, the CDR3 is TGTGCCAGCAGTTTAGGGGCAGGATGGGCTTTCTTT.

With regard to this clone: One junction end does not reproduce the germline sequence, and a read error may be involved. The CDR3 DNA follows: TGCCCCAGCAGTTGGGCCGGGGGGGGCTACAATGAGCAGTTCTTC. It codes for CPSSWAGGGYNEQFF. The V gene is TRBV5-1, the J gene TRBJ2-1; 8 bases align to TRBD2. Germline lookup yields CDR1 SGHRS and CDR2 YFSETQ. The CDR3 has 15 residues.

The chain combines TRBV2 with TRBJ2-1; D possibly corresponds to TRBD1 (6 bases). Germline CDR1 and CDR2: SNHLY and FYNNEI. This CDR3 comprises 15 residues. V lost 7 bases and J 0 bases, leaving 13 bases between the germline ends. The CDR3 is CASMKTGNSYNEQFF. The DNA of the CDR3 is TGTGCCAGCATGAAGACAGGTAACTCCTACAATGAGCAGTTCTTC. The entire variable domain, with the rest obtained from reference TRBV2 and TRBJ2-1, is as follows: EPEVTQTPSHQVTQMGQEVILRCVPISNHLYFYWYRQILGQKVEFLVSFYNNEISEKSEIFDDQFSVERPDGSNFTLKIRSTKLEDSAMYFCASMKTGNSYNEQFFGPGTRLTVL.

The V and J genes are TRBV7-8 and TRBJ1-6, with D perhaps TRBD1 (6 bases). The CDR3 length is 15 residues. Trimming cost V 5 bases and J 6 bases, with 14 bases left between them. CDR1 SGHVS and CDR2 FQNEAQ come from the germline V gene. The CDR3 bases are TGTGCCAGCAGCCAACACAGGGCTACTAATTCACCCCTCCACTTT. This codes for CASSQHRATNSPLHF.

As DNA, the CDR3 is TGCGCCAGCAGCGGGGGACAGTCTGGAAACACCATATATTTT. It is translated as CASSGGQSGNTIYF. The chain is built from TRBV5-1 and TRBJ1-3; 7 bases align to TRBD1. Germline V gene sequence: CDR1 SGHRS, CDR2 YFSETQ. CDR3 length: 14 residues. Trimming removed 4 bases from V and 1 base from J; junction bases left unmatched: 2.

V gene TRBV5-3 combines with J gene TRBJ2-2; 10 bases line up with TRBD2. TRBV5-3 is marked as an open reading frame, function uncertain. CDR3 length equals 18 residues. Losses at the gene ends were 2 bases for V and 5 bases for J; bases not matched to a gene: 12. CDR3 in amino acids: CARSLFGILAGGTGELFF. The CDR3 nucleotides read TGTGCCAGAAGCTTATTCGGGATTTTAGCGGGAGGAACCGGGGAGCTGTTTTTT.

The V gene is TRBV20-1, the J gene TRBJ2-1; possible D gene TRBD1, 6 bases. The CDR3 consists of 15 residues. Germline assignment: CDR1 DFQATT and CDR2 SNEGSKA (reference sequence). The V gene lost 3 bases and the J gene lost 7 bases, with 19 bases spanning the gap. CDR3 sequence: CSASPPRGRGNEQFF. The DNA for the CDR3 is TGCAGTGCTAGTCCCCCCCGCGGCAGGGGTAATGAGCAGTTCTTC.

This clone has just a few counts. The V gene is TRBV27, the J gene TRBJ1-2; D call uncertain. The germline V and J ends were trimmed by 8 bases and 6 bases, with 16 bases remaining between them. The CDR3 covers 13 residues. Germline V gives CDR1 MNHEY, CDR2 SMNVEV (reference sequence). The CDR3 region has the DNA TGTGCCAGCTACCGACATCCCTCGGATGGCTACACCTTC. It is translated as CASYRHPSDGYTF.

CDR3 sequence reads: CASSPMDTSGLQETQYF. CDR3 sequence (DNA): TGTGCCAGCTCACCAATGGACACTAGCGGGCTCCAAGAGACCCAGTACTTC. The rearrangement links TRBV18 to TRBJ2-5, with TRBD2 identical over 9 bases. Germline CDR1 KGHSH, CDR2 LQKENI. With V trimmed by 2 bases and J by 1 base, 8 bases remained unmatched. The CDR3 is 17 residues long.

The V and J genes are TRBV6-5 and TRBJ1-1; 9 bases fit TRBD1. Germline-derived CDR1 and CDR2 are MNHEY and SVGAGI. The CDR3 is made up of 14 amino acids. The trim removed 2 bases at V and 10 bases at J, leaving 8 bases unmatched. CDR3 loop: CASSYTSGQGRAFF. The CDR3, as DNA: TGTGCCAGCAGTTACACATCGGGACAGGGACGAGCTTTCTTT.

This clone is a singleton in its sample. CDR3 loop: CASSSGSSYGYTF. The CDR3 DNA sequence: TGTGCCAGCAGCTCAGGGTCGTCCTATGGCTACACCTTC. The V and J genes are TRBV5-4 and TRBJ1-2; tentatively, D is TRBD1 (5 bases). The CDR3 is 13 amino acids. The V gene lost 3 bases and the J gene lost 4 bases, with 10 bases spanning the gap. CDR1 SGHNT and CDR2 YYREEE come from the germline V gene (reference sequence).

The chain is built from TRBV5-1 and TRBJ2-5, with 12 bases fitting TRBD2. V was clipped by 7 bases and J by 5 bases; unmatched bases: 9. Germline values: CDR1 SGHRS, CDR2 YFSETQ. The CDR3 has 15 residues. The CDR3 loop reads CASSSGRASGETQYF. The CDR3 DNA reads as TGCGCCAGCTCTAGCGGGAGGGCAAGTGGCGAGACCCAGTACTTC.

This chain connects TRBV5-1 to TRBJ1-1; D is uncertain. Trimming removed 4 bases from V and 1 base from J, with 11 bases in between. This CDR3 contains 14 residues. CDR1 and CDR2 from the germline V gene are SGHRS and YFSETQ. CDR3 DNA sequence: TGCGCCAGCAGCCCAACACAGCCGAACACTGAAGCTTTCTTT. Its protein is CASSPTQPNTEAFF.

DNA of the CDR3: TGTGCCAGCAGCCAAATTTCAGGGTCTGGAACCGGGGAGCTGTTTTTT. It translates to CASSQISGSGTGELFF. This chain joins TRBV3-1 (or the pseudogene TRBV3-2) and TRBJ2-2, with D possibly matching TRBD1 (5 bases). Looked up from germline, CDR1 is LGHDT and CDR2 is YNNKEL (reference sequence). V was shortened by 2 bases and J by 5 bases, with 15 bases between the two germline ends. The CDR3 has 16 amino acids.

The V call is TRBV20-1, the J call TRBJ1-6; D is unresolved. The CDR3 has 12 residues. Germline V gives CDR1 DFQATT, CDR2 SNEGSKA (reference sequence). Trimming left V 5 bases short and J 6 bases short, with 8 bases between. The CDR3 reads CSAGGSNSPLHF. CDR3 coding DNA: TGCAGTGCTGGTGGTAGTAATTCACCCCTCCACTTT.

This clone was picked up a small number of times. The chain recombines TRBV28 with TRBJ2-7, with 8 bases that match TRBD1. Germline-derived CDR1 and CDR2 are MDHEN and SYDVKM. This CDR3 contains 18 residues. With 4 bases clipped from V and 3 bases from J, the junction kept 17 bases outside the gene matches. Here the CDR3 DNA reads TGTGCCAGCAGTTCTGGGCGAAAAGGACAGGGTTCATTCTACGAGCAGTACTTC. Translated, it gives CASSSGRKGQGSFYEQYF.

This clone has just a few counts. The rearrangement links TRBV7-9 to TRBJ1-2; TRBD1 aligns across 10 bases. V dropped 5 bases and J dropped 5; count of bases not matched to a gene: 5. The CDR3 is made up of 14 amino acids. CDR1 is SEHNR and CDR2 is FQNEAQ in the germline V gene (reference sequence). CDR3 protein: CASSPDRGWYGYTF. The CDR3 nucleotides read TGTGCCAGCAGCCCGGACAGGGGGTGGTATGGCTACACCTTC.

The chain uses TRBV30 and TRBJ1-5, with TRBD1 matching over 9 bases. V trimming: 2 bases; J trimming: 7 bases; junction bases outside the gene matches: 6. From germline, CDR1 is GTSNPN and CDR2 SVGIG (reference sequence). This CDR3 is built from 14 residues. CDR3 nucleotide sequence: TGTGCCTGGAGTCAACAGGGGGCCGGCCAGCCCCAGCATTTT. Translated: CAWSQQGAGQPQHF.

The CDR3 nucleotides are TGTGCCAGTAGTACCCCCCCGAGGGGGGGGCGGGACACTGAAGCTTTCTTT. Translating it yields CASSTPPRGGRDTEAFF. The chain couples TRBV19 to TRBJ1-1, with D maybe TRBD1 (6 bases). Trimming left V 4 bases short and J 3 bases short, with 21 bases between. The CDR3 sequence is 17 residues long. Germline loops: CDR1 LNHDA, CDR2 SQIVND (reference sequence).